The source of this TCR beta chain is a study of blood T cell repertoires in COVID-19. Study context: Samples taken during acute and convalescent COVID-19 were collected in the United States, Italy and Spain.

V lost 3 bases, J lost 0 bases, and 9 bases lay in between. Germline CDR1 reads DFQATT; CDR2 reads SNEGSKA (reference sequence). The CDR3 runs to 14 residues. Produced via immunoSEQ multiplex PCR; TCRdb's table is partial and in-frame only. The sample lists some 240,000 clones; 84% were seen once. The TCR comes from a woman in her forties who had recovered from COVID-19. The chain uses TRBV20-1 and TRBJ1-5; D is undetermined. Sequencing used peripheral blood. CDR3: CSASPGNSNQPQHF. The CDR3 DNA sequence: TGCAGTGCTAGTCCGGGAAATAGCAATCAGCCCCAGCATTTT.